Listed below are T cell receptor beta chains from one sample, sequenced in a study of blood T cell repertoires in COVID-19. Clones were sequenced by immunoSEQ multiplex PCR, and TCRdb holds only the in-frame ones, with some missing. This sample yields tens of thousands of clones, of which about 87% are seen a single time; roughly 1.4% belongs to the top ten. Sequencing input: peripheral blood. The receptors were gathered from a man in his sixties with acute or convalescent COVID-19. The CDR3 runs from the conserved cysteine through the conserved F or W. The D gene is left open where the match is weak. Some rows mark clone size as missing; the rest say once, few, many or name a class of expanded clone.

- - TRBJ2-1 TRBV6-2/TRBV6-3 CASSRTLQGDNEQFF TGTGCCAGCAGTCGTACCCTGCAGGGCGACAATGAGCAGTTCTTC
- - TRBJ2-3 TRBV4-2 CASSQGAENTDTQYF TGTGCCAGCAGCCAAGGAGCGGAGAACACAGATACGCAGTATTTT
- TRBD1 TRBJ1-4 TRBV7-2 CASSRDRNEKLFF TGTGCCAGCAGCAGGGACAGGAATGAAAAACTGTTTTTT
- TRBD2 TRBJ2-3 TRBV7-3 CASSAGASGVTDTQYF TGTGCCAGCAGCGCCGGGGCTAGCGGAGTCACAGATACGCAGTATTTT
- TRBD1 TRBJ1-2 TRBV4-3 CASSPQGRNYGYTF TGCGCCAGCAGCCCACAGGGGCGCAACTATGGCTACACCTTC
- TRBD1 TRBJ1-4 TRBV28 CASSPPNGAAGGPLSNEKLFF TGTGCCAGCAGTCCACCGAATGGGGCGGCAGGGGGCCCCTTGAGTAATGAAAAACTGTTTTTT
- - TRBJ1-5 TRBV19 CASRTRSGSNQPQHF TGTGCCAGTAGAACTCGCTCGGGGAGCAATCAGCCCCAGCATTTT
- - TRBJ2-6 TRBV7-9 CASSFVRGGPGANVLTF TGTGCCAGCAGCTTCGTCAGGGGTGGCCCTGGGGCCAACGTCCTGACTTTC
- - TRBJ1-1 TRBV18 CASSPKELGGSNTEAFF TGTGCCAGCTCACCAAAGGAGTTGGGGGGATCGAACACTGAAGCTTTCTTT
- - TRBJ1-4 TRBV4-3 CASSQGRSEKLFF TGCGCCAGCAGCCAAGGGCGGAGTGAAAAACTGTTTTTT
- TRBD2 TRBJ2-1 TRBV4-3 CASSRTGLAGVNNEQFF TGCGCCAGCAGCCGTACGGGACTAGCGGGAGTGAACAATGAGCAGTTCTTC
- - TRBJ1-1 TRBV25-1 CASSEFGERTEAFF TGTGCCAGCAGTGAATTTGGGGAGAGGACTGAAGCTTTCTTT
- - TRBJ2-2 TRBV4-3 CASSLEAGNTGELFF TGCGCCAGCAGCCTGGAGGCGGGCAACACCGGGGAGCTGTTTTTT
- TRBD1 TRBJ2-1 TRBV7-9 CASRDGQALRKFF TGTGCCAGCAGGGATGGACAGGCCCTTAGGAAGTTCTTC
- TRBD1 TRBJ1-2 TRBV11-2 CASSLGGQVYGYTF TGTGCCAGCAGCTTAGGGGGACAGGTCTATGGCTACACCTTC
once - TRBJ2-1 TRBV6-4 CASSDSRRSSYNEQFF TGTGCCAGCAGTGACTCGCGGAGAAGCTCCTACAATGAGCAGTTCTTC
- TRBD1 TRBJ2-7 TRBV5-8 CASSFRDRLYGGTYEQYF TGTGCCAGCAGCTTCCGGGACAGGCTTTATGGGGGGACCTACGAGCAGTACTTC
- - TRBJ1-5 TRBV2 CASIEGDGSNQPQHF TGTGCCAGCATCGAGGGCGACGGTAGCAATCAGCCCCAGCATTTT
- TRBD2 TRBJ2-2 TRBV25-1 CASSVLAGAFTGELFF TGTGCCAGCAGTGTACTAGCGGGAGCCTTCACCGGGGAGCTGTTTTTT
- TRBD2 TRBJ2-1 TRBV7-3 CASSLGRRASGEKVEQFF TGTGCCAGCAGCTTAGGTAGGAGGGCTAGCGGGGAGAAGGTTGAGCAGTTCTTC
- TRBD2 TRBJ2-4 TRBV11-2 CASSYPPGREGGAKNIQYF TGTGCCAGCAGCTACCCCCCAGGGCGGGAGGGGGGAGCCAAAAACATTCAGTACTTC
- TRBD1 TRBJ1-1 TRBV20-1 CSASVGQWLNTEAFF TGCAGTGCTAGTGTGGGACAGTGGCTGAACACTGAAGCTTTCTTT
few - TRBJ2-5 TRBV6-5 CASRLVSRYQETQYF TGTGCCAGCAGACTCGTTTCGAGATACCAAGAGACCCAGTACTTC
- - TRBJ2-7 TRBV14 CASSPSRVPYEQYF TGTGCCAGCAGCCCTAGCCGGGTTCCCTACGAGCAGTACTTC
once - TRBJ2-2 TRBV4-2 CASSQAAGTTTRVTGELFF TGTGCCAGCAGCCAAGCCGCCGGGACAACCACGCGCGTAACCGGGGAGCTGTTTTTT
- - TRBJ1-5 TRBV6-5 CASSKAGRDQPQHF TGTGCCAGCAGTAAGGCAGGGAGGGATCAGCCCCAGCATTTT
- TRBD2 TRBJ2-5 TRBV11-1 CASSPYLGTTQETQYF TGTGCCAGCAGCCCATATCTCGGGACTACTCAAGAGACCCAGTACTTC
- - TRBJ2-3 TRBV28 CASTHRQYTDTQYF TGTGCCAGCACCCACAGACAGTACACAGATACGCAGTATTTT
- TRBD2 TRBJ2-7 TRBV3-1/TRBV3-2 CASSQVGGTSGGNEQYF TGTGCCAGCAGCCAAGTTGGGGGGACTAGCGGTGGGAACGAGCAGTACTTC
- TRBD1 TRBJ1-3 TRBV7-9 CASSHISAGTGRGNTIYF TGTGCCAGCAGCCATATTTCAGCCGGGACAGGGAGGGGAAACACCATATATTTT
- - TRBJ2-5 TRBV6-2/TRBV6-3 CASSLLARQETQYF TGTGCCAGCAGCCTCCTAGCGAGACAAGAGACCCAGTACTTC
once - TRBJ2-5 TRBV5-1 CASSLQGKSQETQYF TGCGCCAGCAGCTTGCAGGGGAAGTCCCAAGAGACCCAGTACTTC
- TRBD1 TRBJ2-5 TRBV7-9 CASSFPRTGQETQYF TGTGCCAGCAGCTTCCCAAGGACAGGGCAAGAGACCCAGTACTTC
- - TRBJ2-1 TRBV29-1 CSVEIGGDNEQFF TGCAGCGTTGAAATAGGCGGAGACAATGAGCAGTTCTTC
once TRBD1 TRBJ1-2 TRBV7-3 CASSSTRGQEGYTF TGTGCCAGCAGCTCGACCCGGGGACAGGAGGGCTACACCTTC
once TRBD1 TRBJ1-2 TRBV4-2 CASSQRQGAGYGYTF TGTGCCAGCAGCCAAAGACAGGGGGCTGGCTATGGCTACACCTTC
- - TRBJ2-7 TRBV5-6 CASSKTGREQYF TGTGCCAGCAGCAAGACAGGCCGCGAGCAGTACTTC
- - TRBJ2-7 TRBV28 CASSFLGQSYEQYF TGTGCCAGCAGTTTTTTAGGACAATCCTACGAGCAGTACTTC
- TRBD1 TRBJ2-7 TRBV4-3 CASSQGDRLSYEQYF TGCGCCAGCAGCCAAGGGGACAGGCTCTCCTACGAGCAGTACTTC
once - TRBJ1-4 TRBV9 CASSGQQGNEKLFF TGTGCCAGCAGCGGGCAACAGGGAAATGAAAAACTGTTTTTT
- TRBD2 TRBJ2-7 TRBV27 CASSRKREHDEQYF TGTGCCAGCAGTCGAAAGCGGGAGCATGACGAGCAGTACTTC
- - TRBJ2-1 TRBV5-1 CASTLRADEQFF TGCGCCAGCACCCTGAGGGCTGATGAGCAGTTCTTC